This T cell receptor (beta chain) was recorded in a study of beta chain features in type 1 diabetes. There are many counts of this clone. The study reverse transcribed the entire isolated RNA, so it sequenced expressed TCRB transcripts. Assay: immunoSEQ multiplex PCR; the TCRdb copy retains only in-frame clones and omits some. The table includes hundreds of thousands of clones, 15% to 19% detected once. The CDR3 loop spans 15 amino acids. V lost 4 bases and J lost 0; bases outside the gene matches: 0. In germline, CDR1 is ENHRY, CDR2 SYGVKD. The source of this sequence is a young man in good health. The chain is built from TRBV10-3 and TRBJ2-2; TRBD1 agrees at 9 bases. Input material: naive CD4+ T cells from blood. CDR3 sequence reads: CAISGTGANTGELFF. CDR3 DNA sequence: TGTGCCATCAGTGGGACAGGGGCGAACACCGGGGAGCTGTTTTTT.